These T cell receptor beta chains were read from a single sample in a study of T-cell reconstitution after alpha-beta-depleted transplantation in children. From the PCR reads, TCRdb called clonotypes with MiXCR, one entry per CDR3 protein. The table has about 610,000 distinct CDR3 sequences, roughly a tenth seen once. The sample was PBMCs from the stem cell graft donor, taken from the stem cell graft. These receptors were collected from a human donor who donated a stem cell graft to a child with acute myeloid leukemia. Each CDR3 is given with its conserved first and last residue. Each record gives: J gene, D gene, V gene, clone size, CDR3 DNA, CDR3 protein. D genes are given only for firm matches. Size values are once, few and many counts, or a class for expanded clones, and some rows have none.

J gene: TRBJ2-2
D gene: TRBD2
V gene: TRBV20-1
clone size: .
CDR3 DNA: TGCAGTGCTAGAGATAAAGCGGGACTAGCGGGATCCCCGGTGGGCGGGGAGCTGTTTTTT
CDR3 protein: CSARDKAGLAGSPVGGELFF

J gene: TRBJ1-2
D gene: .
V gene: TRBV6-2/TRBV6-3
clone size: many
CDR3 DNA: TGTGCCAGCAGTTGGACCAGGGAGAACGGCTACACCTTC
CDR3 protein: CASSWTRENGYTF

J gene: TRBJ2-3
D gene: .
V gene: TRBV2
clone size: few
CDR3 DNA: TGTGCCAGCCGCACGCCAAGCGTGGTCGCAGATACGCAGTATTTT
CDR3 protein: CASRTPSVVADTQYF

J gene: TRBJ2-2
D gene: TRBD2
V gene: TRBV7-3
clone size: many
CDR3 DNA: TGTGCCAGCAGCGGAGTTGATCCCGGGACTAGCGGGAACGGGGAGCTGTTTTTT
CDR3 protein: CASSGVDPGTSGNGELFF

J gene: TRBJ2-7
D gene: TRBD1
V gene: TRBV7-3
clone size: .
CDR3 DNA: TGTGCCAGCAGCTTAGGGTCAGGGGGAGCCGAGCAGTACTTC
CDR3 protein: CASSLGSGGAEQYF

J gene: TRBJ2-7
D gene: .
V gene: TRBV7-9
clone size: .
CDR3 DNA: TGTGCCAGCAGCTTAGAGACCCGGGACGAGCAGTACTTC
CDR3 protein: CASSLETRDEQYF

J gene: TRBJ2-2
D gene: .
V gene: TRBV7-3
clone size: few
CDR3 DNA: TGTGCCAGCAGCTTAGTCATAAACACCGGGGAGCTGTTTTTT
CDR3 protein: CASSLVINTGELFF

J gene: TRBJ2-2
D gene: .
V gene: TRBV5-1
clone size: many
CDR3 DNA: TGCGCCAGCAGTTATCAGGGGGGCGTGTTGCCCGGGGAGCTGTTTTTT
CDR3 protein: CASSYQGGVLPGELFF

J gene: TRBJ2-7
D gene: .
V gene: TRBV6-5
clone size: many
CDR3 DNA: TGTGCCAGCAGTTACTCGGAGGCTGCGGGGTCCGAGCAGTACTTC
CDR3 protein: CASSYSEAAGSEQYF

J gene: TRBJ1-1
D gene: .
V gene: TRBV6-5
clone size: few
CDR3 DNA: TGTGCCAGCAGTTACAGTACGGGGATGAACACTGAAGCTTTCTTT
CDR3 protein: CASSYSTGMNTEAFF

J gene: TRBJ1-5
D gene: .
V gene: TRBV5-1
clone size: many
CDR3 DNA: TGCGCCAGCAGCTTGGGATCGGGGGGCGATCAGCCCCAGCATTTT
CDR3 protein: CASSLGSGGDQPQHF

J gene: TRBJ2-3
D gene: TRBD2
V gene: TRBV7-3
clone size: few
CDR3 DNA: TGTGCCAGCAGCTTAGGACTAGCGGAGACCACAGATACGCAGTATTTT
CDR3 protein: CASSLGLAETTDTQYF

J gene: TRBJ2-1
D gene: .
V gene: TRBV29-1
clone size: few
CDR3 DNA: TGCAGCACCCGACCTTACAATGAGCAGTTCTTC
CDR3 protein: CSTRPYNEQFF

J gene: TRBJ2-7
D gene: .
V gene: TRBV29-1
clone size: .
CDR3 DNA: TGCAGCGTTGGACAGGGAGGAACCGAGCAGTACTTC
CDR3 protein: CSVGQGGTEQYF

J gene: TRBJ2-5
D gene: TRBD2
V gene: TRBV29-1
clone size: few
CDR3 DNA: TGCAGCGTTGACACCACTAGCGGCCAAGAGACCCAGTACTTC
CDR3 protein: CSVDTTSGQETQYF

J gene: TRBJ2-7
D gene: .
V gene: TRBV6-2/TRBV6-3
clone size: many
CDR3 DNA: TGTGCCAGCAGTTACTCCCTAGCGAACTACGAGCAGTACTTC
CDR3 protein: CASSYSLANYEQYF

J gene: TRBJ2-1
D gene: TRBD2
V gene: TRBV27
clone size: .
CDR3 DNA: TGTGCCAGCAGCCCCTCACTAGCGGGAGCTAATGAGCAGTTCTTC
CDR3 protein: CASSPSLAGANEQFF

J gene: TRBJ2-7
D gene: .
V gene: TRBV12-3/TRBV12-4
clone size: .
CDR3 DNA: TGTGCCAGCAGTCCCCGGGGGCGATACGAGCAGTACTTC
CDR3 protein: CASSPRGRYEQYF

J gene: TRBJ1-1
D gene: .
V gene: TRBV20-1
clone size: many
CDR3 DNA: TGCAGTGCTTCAGGGGAGGTTGACGCCCTTTACACTGAAGCTTTCTTT
CDR3 protein: CSASGEVDALYTEAFF

J gene: TRBJ1-1
D gene: TRBD1
V gene: TRBV20-1
clone size: .
CDR3 DNA: TGCAGTGCTGGGGGACAGGGAAACACTGAAGCTTTCTTT
CDR3 protein: CSAGGQGNTEAFF

J gene: TRBJ2-7
D gene: .
V gene: TRBV5-8
clone size: few
CDR3 DNA: TGTGCCAGCAGCTTGTCCGGGTTTCCGAGCTCCTACGAGCAGTACTTC
CDR3 protein: CASSLSGFPSSYEQYF

J gene: TRBJ2-7
D gene: .
V gene: TRBV5-1
clone size: .
CDR3 DNA: TGCGCCAGCAGCATCGGACGCAGCTCCTACGAGCAGTACTTC
CDR3 protein: CASSIGRSSYEQYF

J gene: TRBJ2-5
D gene: .
V gene: TRBV28
clone size: .
CDR3 DNA: TGTGCCAGCAGTGACCTGGGCGCCCCTGGGGGAGAGACCCAGTACTTC
CDR3 protein: CASSDLGAPGGETQYF

J gene: TRBJ2-2
D gene: .
V gene: TRBV4-2
clone size: .
CDR3 DNA: TGTGCCAGCAGCCGGGGGGGCGGAGACACCGGGGAGCTGTTTTTT
CDR3 protein: CASSRGGGDTGELFF

J gene: TRBJ2-1
D gene: TRBD2
V gene: TRBV12-3/TRBV12-4
clone size: .
CDR3 DNA: TGTGCCAGCAGTTTAGGGACTAGCGGGAGAACGAATGAGCAGTTCTTC
CDR3 protein: CASSLGTSGRTNEQFF

J gene: TRBJ1-6
D gene: .
V gene: TRBV27
clone size: few
CDR3 DNA: TGTGCCAGCAGTTCCGATCCGTTAAGCTCCTATAATTCACCCCTCCACTTT
CDR3 protein: CASSSDPLSSYNSPLHF

J gene: TRBJ2-3
D gene: TRBD2
V gene: TRBV20-1
clone size: many
CDR3 DNA: TGCAGTGCAACCCTAGCGGGAGTTAGAGATACGCAGTATTTT
CDR3 protein: CSATLAGVRDTQYF

J gene: TRBJ1-2
D gene: TRBD1
V gene: TRBV29-1
clone size: few
CDR3 DNA: TGCAGCGTCAATTCAGGGGGCTATGGCTACACCTTC
CDR3 protein: CSVNSGGYGYTF

J gene: TRBJ2-7
D gene: TRBD1
V gene: TRBV19
clone size: many
CDR3 DNA: TGTGCCAGTAGTTCCCAGACAGGGGGCTTCCCCTACGAGCAGTACTTC
CDR3 protein: CASSSQTGGFPYEQYF

J gene: TRBJ2-1
D gene: TRBD1
V gene: TRBV18
clone size: .
CDR3 DNA: TGTGCCAGCTGTACCGGGACAGGGGCCTACAATGAGCAGTTCTTC
CDR3 protein: CASCTGTGAYNEQFF

J gene: TRBJ2-2
D gene: TRBD2
V gene: TRBV7-9
clone size: few
CDR3 DNA: TGTGCCAGCAGTTTTGCCGGGACTACCGCGAACACCGGGGAGCTGTTTTTT
CDR3 protein: CASSFAGTTANTGELFF

J gene: TRBJ2-1
D gene: .
V gene: TRBV7-2
clone size: many
CDR3 DNA: TGTGCCAGCAGCTTATTGCGAGGCAATGAGCAGTTCTTC
CDR3 protein: CASSLLRGNEQFF

J gene: TRBJ1-4
D gene: .
V gene: TRBV29-1
clone size: few
CDR3 DNA: TGCAGCGCGAGACCCGATACTAATGAAAAACTGTTTTTT
CDR3 protein: CSARPDTNEKLFF

J gene: TRBJ1-1
D gene: .
V gene: TRBV10-3
clone size: .
CDR3 DNA: TGTGCCATCAGTGATTTTAGACAAAGCATGAACACTGAAGCTTTCTTT
CDR3 protein: CAISDFRQSMNTEAFF

J gene: TRBJ2-7
D gene: .
V gene: TRBV6-1
clone size: few
CDR3 DNA: TGTGCCAGCAGTGGAAAGGACACCGTGACCTACGAGCAGTACTTC
CDR3 protein: CASSGKDTVTYEQYF

J gene: TRBJ1-4
D gene: TRBD1
V gene: TRBV20-1
clone size: few
CDR3 DNA: TGCAGTGCAGAGAAGGGGGCTCAGTATGAAAAACTGTTTTTT
CDR3 protein: CSAEKGAQYEKLFF

J gene: TRBJ2-1
D gene: TRBD2
V gene: TRBV20-1
clone size: .
CDR3 DNA: TGCAGTGCTCCTATCCTAGCGGGACCTTACAATGAGCAGTTCTTC
CDR3 protein: CSAPILAGPYNEQFF